The clone carrying this T cell receptor (beta chain) has at least ten counts. This record belongs to a study of T-cell reconstitution after alpha-beta-depleted transplantation in children. Trimming shortened V by 3 bases and J by 5 bases, and 14 bases separated the two germline ends. The CDR3 consists of 14 residues. Germline loops: CDR1 SGHRS, CDR2 YFSETQ. Unique molecular identifiers were incorporated into the prepared TCRbeta library. A single record per CDR3 protein comes from TCRdb applying MiXCR to the PCR reads. Of a few hundred thousand distinct CDR3 sequences detected, roughly 10% appear once; the ten largest clones hold 5% to 6.5%.

This TCR came from a human donor who donated a stem cell graft to a child with acute myeloid leukemia. The J gene is TRBJ2-5, the V gene TRBV5-1; the D gene is possibly TRBD2 (5 bases). Material: PBMCs from the stem cell graft donor, obtained from the stem cell graft. The CDR3 sequence: CASSSHPRGETQYF. The CDR3 DNA reads as TGCGCCAGCAGCTCCCATCCTCGCGGGGAGACCCAGTACTTC.